This T cell receptor (beta chain) comes out of a study of blood T cell repertoires in COVID-19. The wider study: T cells, B-cell-depleted T cells, or PBMCs supplied cDNA or gDNA.

Germline V gene lookup returns CDR1 SQVTM and CDR2 ANQGSEA. Trimming at V came to 7 bases and at J to 0 bases, leaving 3 bases not matched to a gene. This CDR3 comprises 13 residues. Original processing methods: For nucleated cells, counts were estimated from reference gene primer amplification. Clones were read by immunoSEQ multiplex PCR, and TCRdb kept only the in-frame ones, dropping some. Clone size and V and J calls were adopted from that table, with D and trimming inferred from the DNA. The sample comprises roughly 300,000 clones, about 90% of which are singletons, and approximately 5% rests with the top ten.

The material sequenced was PBMCs or T cells enriched from blood (not recorded which). The sequence derives from a woman in her 30s who had recovered from COVID-19. This chain connects TRBV29-1 to TRBJ1-3, with 7 bases fitting TRBD1. DNA for the CDR3: TGCAGCGGGGGGACAGCCTCTGGAAACACCATATATTTT. Translation: CSGGTASGNTIYF. Using reference TRBV29-1 and TRBJ1-3 for the parts outside the CDR3, the full variable domain is SAVISQKPSRDICQRGTSLTIQCQVDSQVTMMFWYRQQPGQSLTLIATANQGSEATYESGFVIDKFPISRPNLTFSTLTVSNMSPEDSSIYLCSGGTASGNTIYFGEGSWLTVV.